The rows below give T cell receptor beta chains drawn from one sample of a study of blood T cell repertoires in COVID-19. Assay used: immunoSEQ multiplex PCR; TCRdb lists only in-frame clones, some missing. The sample includes about 230,000 clones, roughly 84% of them seen just once. Sequencing input: peripheral blood. The receptors were gathered from a middle-aged man with acute or convalescent COVID-19. CDR3s include the opening cysteine and the closing phenylalanine or tryptophan. The D gene is left open where the match is weak. For some rows the clone size is stated as once, few or many, or as a class when expanded; others skip it.

d_gene: .
abundance: .
v_gene: TRBV5-5
j_gene: TRBJ2-5
CDR3aa: CASSPYFAYEETQYF
CDR3nt: TGTGCCAGCAGCCCTTACTTCGCCTACGAAGAGACCCAGTACTTC

d_gene: .
abundance: .
v_gene: TRBV7-2
j_gene: TRBJ1-2
CDR3aa: CASSLASGRGKGYTF
CDR3nt: TGTGCCAGCAGCTTAGCGTCGGGTAGGGGAAAAGGCTACACCTTC

d_gene: .
abundance: once
v_gene: TRBV19
j_gene: TRBJ2-2
CDR3aa: CASSQRRDSRNGELFF
CDR3nt: TGTGCCAGTAGCCAAAGGCGGGACAGCCGGAACGGGGAGCTGTTTTTT

d_gene: TRBD1
abundance: .
v_gene: TRBV5-4
j_gene: TRBJ2-1
CDR3aa: CASSLAKGAESSYNEQFF
CDR3nt: TGTGCCAGCAGCTTGGCCAAGGGGGCGGAGAGCTCCTACAATGAGCAGTTCTTC

d_gene: .
abundance: .
v_gene: TRBV18
j_gene: TRBJ1-1
CDR3aa: CASSPSGWNTEAFF
CDR3nt: TGTGCCAGCTCACCTTCAGGGTGGAACACTGAAGCTTTCTTT

d_gene: .
abundance: .
v_gene: TRBV6-5
j_gene: TRBJ1-2
CDR3aa: CASTGTEGVYGYTF
CDR3nt: TGTGCCAGCACCGGGACCGAGGGGGTGTATGGCTACACCTTC

d_gene: .
abundance: .
v_gene: TRBV4-3
j_gene: TRBJ1-6
CDR3aa: CASSQDWGGDSPLHF
CDR3nt: TGCGCCAGCAGCCAAGATTGGGGCGGTGATTCACCCCTCCACTTT

d_gene: TRBD1
abundance: .
v_gene: TRBV10-3
j_gene: TRBJ2-7
CDR3aa: CASSGTADYEQYF
CDR3nt: TGTGCCTCTTCAGGGACAGCCGACTACGAGCAGTACTTC

d_gene: .
abundance: .
v_gene: TRBV19
j_gene: TRBJ1-1
CDR3aa: CASSIRGTTNTEAFF
CDR3nt: TGTGCCAGTAGTATAAGAGGGACAACGAACACTGAAGCTTTCTTT

d_gene: .
abundance: .
v_gene: TRBV27
j_gene: TRBJ1-5
CDR3aa: CASSFSQGEPQHF
CDR3nt: TGTGCCAGCAGTTTCTCGCAAGGGGAGCCCCAGCATTTT

d_gene: TRBD2
abundance: .
v_gene: TRBV19
j_gene: TRBJ2-1
CDR3aa: CATKRTSGSLDEQFF
CDR3nt: TGTGCCACCAAGCGGACTAGCGGGAGCTTAGATGAGCAGTTCTTC

d_gene: .
abundance: few
v_gene: TRBV2
j_gene: TRBJ2-7
CDR3aa: CASSYDLAGYEQYF
CDR3nt: TGTGCCAGCAGTTACGACTTAGCCGGGTACGAGCAGTACTTC

d_gene: .
abundance: .
v_gene: TRBV24-1
j_gene: TRBJ2-3
CDR3aa: CATSDPTGLTGDTQYF
CDR3nt: TGTGCCACCAGTGATCCGACAGGTCTCACGGGAGATACGCAGTATTTT

d_gene: .
abundance: few
v_gene: TRBV7-3
j_gene: TRBJ2-3
CDR3aa: CASSLSPGRLDTQYF
CDR3nt: TGTGCCAGCAGCTTATCACCAGGGAGGTTAGATACGCAGTATTTT